The 9 T cell receptor beta chains in this list originate from one sample, sequenced in a study of vaccination effects on CD4 cells after COVID-19. ViraFEST assay sequencing came after antigen-specific CD4+ T cells were expanded with viral peptide pools. CD4+ T cell isolation took place after about nine days of culture. Neither prior SARS-CoV-2 infection nor positive nucleocapsid antibodies were present in the vaccine recipients. The antigens for these receptors are not known. Some clones are missing from TCRdb's copy, which holds only in-frame ones; the method was immunoSEQ multiplex PCR. Found here are 35,000 to 40,000 clones, about 60% of them singletons; the top ten hold under 15%. The sequencing used CD4+ T cells from PBMCs cultured with HCoV-OC43 spike peptides, collected before COVID-19 vaccination. Subset given: HCoV-OC43 spike overlapping peptide pool stimulation. These receptor sequences come from a human donor who received a COVID-19 vaccine.

The rearrangement uses TRBV3-1 (or the pseudogene TRBV3-2) and TRBJ1-5; D possibly corresponds to TRBD1 (5 bases). This CDR3 is built from 16 residues. Germline V gene lookup returns CDR1 LGHDT and CDR2 YNNKEL (reference sequence). Trimming cost V 1 base and J 0 bases, with 10 bases left between them. CDR3 DNA: TGTGCCAGCAGCCAAGGTGGGGGACGTAGCAATCAGCCCCAGCATTTT. As protein: CASSQGGGRSNQPQHF.

The CDR3 sequence: CASSLDRANEGHYGYTF. In nucleotides, the CDR3 is TGTGCCAGCAGCCTAGACCGGGCCAACGAGGGGCACTATGGCTACACCTTC. The V and J genes are TRBV7-9 and TRBJ1-2; D is possibly TRBD1 (5 bases). The CDR3 covers 17 residues. The germline gives CDR1 SEHNR, CDR2 FQNEAQ (reference sequence). V was trimmed by 5 bases and J by 3 bases, leaving 22 bases between them.

The chain is built from TRBV30 and TRBJ1-5, with D possibly matching TRBD1 (5 bases). CDR1 is GTSNPN and CDR2 is SVGIG in the germline V gene (reference sequence). The CDR3 runs to 14 residues. Trimming shortened V by 0 bases and J by 8 bases, and 14 bases separated the two germline ends. The CDR3 sequence is CAWSVVSGKKPQHF. CDR3 nucleotide sequence: TGTGCCTGGAGTGTAGTATCAGGGAAAAAGCCCCAGCATTTT.

The chain uses TRBV5-4 and TRBJ1-1; TRBD1 is a possible D gene (5 bases). The CDR3 extends over 15 amino acids. Trimming took 0 bases from V and 2 from J, leaving 11 bases between them. Looked up from germline, CDR1 is SGHNT and CDR2 is YYREEE (reference sequence). The CDR3 coding sequence is TGTGCCAGCAGCTTGGGGGGCAGCGCCAACACTGAAGCTTTCTTT. Residues: CASSLGGSANTEAFF.

This chain links TRBV7-9 with TRBJ2-4; D gene unclear. The germline V gene has CDR1 SEHNR and CDR2 FQNEAQ (reference sequence). V lost 2 bases to trimming and J lost 0 bases, with 14 bases between them. The CDR3 sequence is 17 residues long. CDR3: CASSLKDSGLAKNIQYF. The CDR3 coding sequence is TGTGCCAGCAGCTTAAAGGATTCCGGTCTAGCCAAAAACATTCAGTACTTC.

The J gene is TRBJ1-1, the V gene TRBV6-2 or TRBV6-3; no firm D call. Trimming pared 4 bases from V and 4 bases from J, leaving 13 bases between. This CDR3 is 14 amino acids long. Germline lookup yields CDR1 MNHEY and CDR2 SVGEGT. The CDR3 bases are TGTGCCAGCAGTTCGGGAACCTTAGGCACTGAAGCTTTCTTT. It is translated as CASSSGTLGTEAFF.

The chain carries TRBV13 and TRBJ2-7; TRBD2 agrees at 15 bases. CDR1 PRHDT and CDR2 FYEKMQ come from the germline V gene (reference sequence). The CDR3 spans 18 residues. Trimming took 6 bases from V and 7 from J; bases not matched to a gene: 16. In nucleotides, the CDR3 is TGTGCCAGCAGGATGCGGACTAGCGGGAGGGCCGGATCAAGGGAGCAGTACTTC. This codes for CASRMRTSGRAGSREQYF.

The chain couples TRBV30 to TRBJ1-1; D is unresolved. The V end was cut by 4 bases, the J end by 7 bases, with 10 bases between. The V gene's germline CDR1 is GTSNPN and CDR2 SVGIG (reference sequence). This CDR3 is 11 amino acids long. The CDR3 sequence: CAWTHRVEAFF. CDR3 nucleotide sequence: TGTGCCTGGACCCACAGAGTTGAAGCTTTCTTT. The whole variable domain, filled in from reference TRBV30 and TRBJ1-1, reads SQTIHQWPATLVQPVGSPLSLECTVEGTSNPNLYWYRQAAGRGLQLLFYSVGIGQISSEVPQNLSASRPQDRQFILSSKKLLLSDSGFYLCAWTHRVEAFFGQGTRLTVV.

V and J are TRBV19 and TRBJ2-5; 12 bases agree with TRBD2. This CDR3 contains 18 residues. The germline CDR1 and CDR2 sequences are LNHDA and SQIVND (reference sequence). Losses at the gene ends were 1 base for V and 0 bases for J; bases not matched to a gene: 6. In DNA, the CDR3 is TGTGCCAGTAGTATAGGCGCGACTAGCGGGGGAAACCAAGAGACCCAGTACTTC. Its protein is CASSIGATSGGNQETQYF. The complete variable domain, with remaining parts taken from reference TRBV19 and TRBJ2-5, reads DGGITQSPKYLFRKEGQNVTLSCEQNLNHDAMYWYRQDPGQGLRLIYYSQIVNDFQKGDIAEGYSVSREKKESFPLTVTSAQKNPTAFYLCASSIGATSGGNQETQYFGPGTRLLVL.